These 26 T cell receptor beta chains came from one sample sequenced in a study of blood T cell repertoires in COVID-19. Sequencing was performed with immunoSEQ multiplex PCR; in TCRdb, only in-frame clones are kept and a portion is missing. The table shows about 140,000 clones, with less than 90% occurring only once. Source material: peripheral blood. These receptors all stem from a human donor with COVID-19, enrolled during active disease. The donor label of this sample is uncertain.

The chain recombines TRBV3-1 (or the pseudogene TRBV3-2) with TRBJ1-3; 7 bases line up with TRBD1. CDR1 and CDR2 from the germline V gene are LGHDT and YNNKEL (reference sequence). The CDR3 length is 14 residues. J gave up 6 bases and V 4 bases, and 6 bases lay outside the gene matches. CDR3 region: CASSPWDSKNTIYF. CDR3 nucleotides: TGTGCCAGCAGCCCCTGGGACAGTAAAAACACCATATATTTT.

V gene TRBV19 combines with J gene TRBJ2-1, with D possibly TRBD2 on 5 matching bases. There are 16 residues in the CDR3. Germline CDR1 is LNHDA and CDR2 is SQIVND (reference sequence). Trimming left V 4 bases short and J 6 bases short, with 19 bases between. The CDR3 here is CASSTDPTRLRNEQFF. The CDR3 region has the DNA TGTGCCAGTAGTACAGACCCCACTAGGTTGCGCAATGAGCAGTTCTTC.

V gene TRBV5-4 combines with J gene TRBJ1-2; 11 bases match TRBD1. V shed 4 bases and J 4 bases; nucleotides not matched to a gene: 6. The CDR3 runs to 15 residues. Germline V lookup: CDR1 SGHNT, CDR2 YYREEE (reference sequence). The CDR3 loop is CASSPRDRGSYGYTF. The CDR3 bases are TGTGCCAGCAGCCCCCGGGACAGGGGGTCCTATGGCTACACCTTC.

The V gene is TRBV29-1, the J gene TRBJ2-3; D possibly corresponds to TRBD2 (6 bases). V was pared by 5 bases and J by 6 bases, with 18 bases between. CDR3 length: 14 residues. Germline V gene lookup returns CDR1 SQVTM and CDR2 ANQGSEA. The CDR3 sequence: CSVSPRGSGDTQYF. The CDR3 DNA follows: TGCAGCGTTTCCCCTCGGGGGAGTGGCGATACGCAGTATTTT.

This chain joins TRBV6-1 and TRBJ1-2; D is uncertain. The germline gives CDR1 MNHNS, CDR2 SASEGT. Trimming cost V 0 bases and J 7 bases, with 12 bases left between them. The CDR3 loop spans 14 amino acids. The CDR3 bases are TGTGCCAGCAGTGAAGCGCTCGGCAGGCTTGGCTACACCTTC. It specifies CASSEALGRLGYTF.

V gene TRBV28 combines with J gene TRBJ1-1; 9 positions agree with TRBD1. Germline assignment: CDR1 MDHEN and CDR2 SYDVKM. V lost 3 bases, J lost 4 bases, and 9 bases stayed unmatched. CDR3 length: 16 amino acids. In nucleotides, the CDR3 is TGTGCCAGCAGTTTGAACCTCGGGACAGGGACCACTGAAGCTTTCTTT. This encodes CASSLNLGTGTTEAFF.

The V and J genes are TRBV2 and TRBJ2-5, with 11 nucleotides matching TRBD2. This CDR3 has 15 residues. V trimming: 6 bases; J trimming: 4 bases; junction bases outside the gene matches: 7. Germline lookup yields CDR1 SNHLY and CDR2 FYNNEI. The CDR3 DNA follows: TGTGCCAGCAGGATTAGCGGGGGGGATCGAGAGACCCAGTACTTC. It translates to CASRISGGDRETQYF.

Here the CDR3 DNA reads TGCGCCAGCAGGCGAGGGACAAGCTCCTACGAGCAGTACTTC. Protein: CASRRGTSSYEQYF. The chain has TRBV10-2 and TRBJ2-7; D is perhaps TRBD1 (6 bases). Germline V gene lookup returns CDR1 WSHSY and CDR2 SAAADI. This CDR3 has 14 residues. Trimming cost V 6 bases and J 0 bases, with 12 bases left between them.

The V call is TRBV3-1 (or the pseudogene TRBV3-2), the J call TRBJ2-5; D gene uncertain. This CDR3 spans 13 amino acids. V lost 4 bases and J 4 bases, leaving 10 bases between the germline ends. Germline V CDR1 and CDR2: LGHDT, YNNKEL (reference sequence). CDR3 bases: TGTGCCAGCAGCCTCTCAGGAAGAGAGACCCAGTACTTC. It encodes CASSLSGRETQYF.

The genes are TRBV3-1 (or the pseudogene TRBV3-2) and TRBJ2-3; 11 bases fit TRBD2. Germline V gives CDR1 LGHDT, CDR2 YNNKEL (reference sequence). After removal of 4 bases from V and 2 bases from J, the junction contained 5 bases not matched to a gene. The CDR3 is 16 amino acids. The CDR3 here is CASSPPGLAATDTQYF. The CDR3 DNA follows: TGTGCCAGCAGCCCTCCGGGACTAGCGGCCACAGATACGCAGTATTTT.

V is TRBV19 and J is TRBJ1-1; D perhaps matches TRBD1 (5 bases). This CDR3 contains 14 residues. Germline V lookup: CDR1 LNHDA, CDR2 SQIVND (reference sequence). Trimming pared 5 bases from V and 7 bases from J, leaving 17 bases between. The CDR3 loop is CASSARGHLLEAFF. Here the CDR3 DNA reads TGTGCCAGTAGTGCTAGAGGACATCTTCTTGAAGCTTTCTTT.

The chain has TRBV19 and TRBJ1-1; TRBD1 aligns across 10 bases. The CDR3 contains 16 residues. The trim removed 5 bases at V and 5 bases at J, leaving 11 bases unmatched. Germline V CDR1 and CDR2: LNHDA, SQIVND (reference sequence). CDR3 sequence (DNA): TGTGCCAGTAGTCCCGGGACAGGGGATAAGAGGACTGAAGCTTTCTTT. This translates into CASSPGTGDKRTEAFF.

The CDR3 spells CASSLTSQGTEAFF. The CDR3 bases are TGTGCCAGCAGCCTGACCTCCCAGGGGACTGAAGCTTTCTTT. The rearrangement joins TRBV2 to TRBJ1-1; TRBD1 might be the D (6 bases). Germline V gene lookup returns CDR1 SNHLY and CDR2 FYNNEI. The V end lost 6 bases, the J end lost 5 bases, and 16 bases lay between the germline ends. This CDR3 is 14 amino acids long.

The J gene is TRBJ2-1, the V gene TRBV3-1 (or the pseudogene TRBV3-2); the match to TRBD2 covers 7 bases. Germline V gene data show CDR1 as LGHDT and CDR2 as YNNKEL (reference sequence). Unmatched junction bases numbered 10, after V lost 6 bases and J lost 5 bases. The CDR3 length is 15 residues. The CDR3 coding sequence is TGTGCCAGCAGGCTGCGGGTAGCGGGTAACAATGAGCAGTTCTTC. Protein: CASRLRVAGNNEQFF.

The rearrangement uses TRBV5-1 and TRBJ1-6; 9 bases agree with TRBD1. Trimming took 0 bases from V and 7 from J; bases not matched to a gene: 5. In germline, CDR1 is SGHRS, CDR2 YFSETQ. This CDR3 comprises 16 residues. The CDR3 spells CASSLVGTGQNSPLHF. The CDR3 DNA reads TGCGCCAGCAGCTTGGTGGGGACAGGGCAAAATTCACCCCTCCACTTT.

This clone was found a few times. The chain carries TRBV19 and TRBJ2-7, with 7 bases identical to TRBD1. Per the germline V gene, CDR1 is LNHDA and CDR2 is SQIVND (reference sequence). The CDR3 is 16 residues long. With V trimmed by 3 bases and J by 4 bases, 12 bases remained unmatched. The CDR3 protein is CASSISPMGQRYEQYF. In DNA form, the CDR3 reads TGTGCCAGTAGTATCTCCCCCATGGGACAGAGATACGAGCAGTACTTC.

The J gene is TRBJ2-7, the V gene TRBV7-9; TRBD1 agrees at 9 bases. CDR1 is SEHNR and CDR2 is FQNEAQ in the germline V gene (reference sequence). J was trimmed by 7 bases and V by 5 bases; bases with no gene match: 9. The length of the CDR3 is 14 residues. The CDR3 DNA sequence: TGTGCCAGCAGCCTCTCAGACAGGGGGAGGGAGCAGTACTTC. It encodes CASSLSDRGREQYF.

This sequence joins TRBV5-1 and TRBJ2-7, with D perhaps matching TRBD1 (5 bases). Germline lookup yields CDR1 SGHRS and CDR2 YFSETQ. This CDR3 has 16 residues. V gave up 4 bases and J gave up 3 bases, with 20 bases separating them. The CDR3 protein is CASSGRQSLGVYEQYF. Here the CDR3 DNA reads TGCGCCAGCAGCGGACGACAGTCCCTAGGAGTCTACGAGCAGTACTTC.

The rearrangement links TRBV14 to TRBJ2-1; TRBD1 matches 7 bases. In germline, CDR1 is SGHDN, CDR2 FVKESK. The CDR3 covers 16 residues. With V trimmed by 3 bases and J by 3 bases, 8 bases remained unmatched. Here the CDR3 reads CASSHIRDSLYNEQFF. CDR3 coding DNA: TGTGCCAGCAGCCACATCCGGGACAGCCTCTACAATGAGCAGTTCTTC. The complete variable domain, with remaining parts taken from reference TRBV14 and TRBJ2-1, reads EAGVTQFPSHSVIEKGQTVTLRCDPISGHDNLYWYRRVMGKEIKFLLHFVKESKQDESGMPNNRFLAERTGGTYSTLKVQPAELEDSGVYFCASSHIRDSLYNEQFFGPGTRLTVL.

The genes are TRBV27 and TRBJ2-7, with TRBD2 as a possible D gene (5 bases). V lost 5 bases and J lost 8, with 25 bases in between. CDR1 MNHEY and CDR2 SMNVEV come from the germline V gene (reference sequence). CDR3 length: 16 residues. The CDR3 DNA sequence: TGTGCCAGCAGTCACGTCGGGGTCGGCAACTCTGAAAAGCAGTACTTC. This encodes CASSHVGVGNSEKQYF.

This chain links TRBV3-1 (or the pseudogene TRBV3-2) with TRBJ1-2; D call uncertain. The CDR3 covers 15 residues. Germline assignment: CDR1 LGHDT and CDR2 YNNKEL (reference sequence). V was trimmed by 1 base and J by 7 bases, leaving 16 bases between them. This chain's CDR3 is CASSQAVTPVFGYTF. The DNA of the CDR3 is TGTGCCAGCAGCCAAGCTGTGACACCGGTTTTTGGCTACACCTTC.

A remark on this clone: Mismatch with germline at one junction end may stem from a read error. The V and J genes are TRBV6-5 and TRBJ1-5; D possibly corresponds to TRBD1 (6 bases). The CDR3 is made up of 11 amino acids. The germline CDR1 and CDR2 sequences are MNHEY and SVGAGI. CDR3 residues: CASSNTGSIRF. CDR3 nucleotide sequence: TGTGCCAGCAGTAACACAGGGTCAATCCGTTTT.

The chain is built from TRBV5-1 and TRBJ2-2; 7 nucleotides agree with TRBD2. Losses at the gene ends were 3 bases for V and 4 bases for J; bases not matched to a gene: 6. Germline V lookup: CDR1 SGHRS, CDR2 YFSETQ. The CDR3 runs 15 residues. Here the CDR3 reads CASSSPTSPTGELFF. The CDR3 DNA reads as TGCGCCAGCAGCTCCCCGACTAGCCCCACCGGGGAGCTGTTTTTT.

This clone was counted once. The J gene is TRBJ2-7, the V gene TRBV11-1; no reliable D call. This CDR3 has 14 residues. The germline V gene has CDR1 SGHAT and CDR2 FQDESV (reference sequence). Trimming cost V 0 bases and J 2 bases, with 8 bases left between them. The CDR3 DNA follows: TGTGCCAGCAGCTTAGCGGGCACAGCCTACGAGCAGTACTTC. It encodes CASSLAGTAYEQYF.

The chain uses TRBV15 and TRBJ1-2; the match to TRBD1 covers 11 bases. This CDR3 contains 18 residues. V trimming: 0 bases; J trimming: 4 bases; junction bases outside the gene matches: 10. Germline assignment: CDR1 LNHNV and CDR2 YYDKDF (reference sequence). The CDR3 spells CATSRDLGQGAQGYGYTF. CDR3 in DNA: TGTGCCACCAGCAGAGACTTAGGACAGGGGGCGCAGGGCTATGGCTACACCTTC.

The chain joins TRBV16 to TRBJ2-1; 9 nucleotides agree with TRBD2. This CDR3 is built from 16 residues. Germline V gene lookup returns CDR1 KGHSY and CDR2 FQNENV. J gave up 6 bases and V 6 bases, and 12 bases lay outside the gene matches. Here the CDR3 DNA reads TGTGCCAGCAGTCGACTAGCGGCCACCAGCCCCAATGAGCAGTTCTTC. Amino acids: CASSRLAATSPNEQFF.